The 31 T cell receptor beta chains below come from one sample, sequenced in a study of shared clonotypes between healthy human individuals. Sequenced by immunoSEQ multiplex PCR; TCRdb stores in-frame clones only, minus some. The data show over a million clones, approximately 70% seen once. The sequenced material came from memory CD4+ T cells sorted from blood. Subset here: CD45RA-negative fraction. These receptors were collected from a man between 18 and 29 years old in good health.

This clone was seen only a few times. J is TRBJ2-3 and V is TRBV7-3; 11 nucleotides match TRBD2. The V and J ends lost 1 base and 2 bases, in that order; junction bases with no gene match: 5. The length of the CDR3 is 17 residues. The germline CDR1 and CDR2 sequences are SGHTA and FQGTGA. The chain's CDR3 is CASSLNALAGATDTQYF. The CDR3 bases are TGTGCCAGCAGCTTAAACGCACTAGCGGGAGCCACAGATACGCAGTATTTT.

The genes are TRBV5-1 and TRBJ2-7; weak D call: TRBD1 (6 bases). The CDR3 runs 13 residues. Trimming cost V 1 base and J 7 bases, with 12 bases left between them. Germline CDR1 SGHRS, CDR2 YFSETQ. This CDR3 reads CASSLRYRDEQYF. CDR3 DNA sequence: TGCGCCAGCAGCTTGCGTTACAGGGATGAGCAGTACTTC.

The chain uses TRBV6-1 and TRBJ2-1, with D uncertain. The length of the CDR3 is 14 residues. V lost 2 bases to trimming and J lost 3 bases, with 8 bases between them. Germline CDR1 and CDR2: MNHNS and SASEGT. The CDR3: CASSEMAGYNEQFF. In DNA, the CDR3 is TGTGCCAGCAGTGAAATGGCAGGCTACAATGAGCAGTTCTTC.

CDR3 nucleotide sequence: TGCGCCAGCACCCCCGAGAACGTCGAGACCCAGTACTTC. Translating gives CASTPENVETQYF. This chain uses TRBV5-1 with TRBJ2-5; D ambiguous. The CDR3 has 13 amino acids. With 6 bases removed from V and 5 bases from J, the gap between germline ends came to 14 bases. In germline, CDR1 is SGHRS, CDR2 YFSETQ.

The J gene is TRBJ2-3, the V gene TRBV4-1; TRBD1 agrees at 11 bases. V trimming: 5 bases; J trimming: 3 bases; junction bases outside the gene matches: 7. This CDR3 comprises 16 residues. From germline, CDR1 is MGHRA and CDR2 YSYEKL. CDR3 in DNA: TGCGCCAGCAGCAGCCAAGGACAGGGGGCTACAGATACGCAGTATTTT. It is translated as CASSSQGQGATDTQYF.

The V and J genes are TRBV19 and TRBJ1-2, with unresolved D. The V end lost 2 bases, the J end lost 5 bases, and 6 bases lay between the germline ends. This CDR3 spans 12 amino acids. The germline gives CDR1 LNHDA, CDR2 SQIVND (reference sequence). CDR3 coding DNA: TGTGCCAGTAGTATAAAGGGTTATGGCTACACCTTC. It codes for CASSIKGYGYTF.

This chain connects TRBV18 to TRBJ2-7, with 7 bases lining up with TRBD1. V gave up 0 bases and J gave up 5 bases; unmatched junction bases: 4. The germline V gene has CDR1 KGHSH and CDR2 LQKENI. CDR3 length: 14 amino acids. The CDR3 spells CASSPPGQSDEQYF. For the CDR3, the DNA is TGTGCCAGCTCACCACCGGGACAGTCTGACGAGCAGTACTTC. The full variable domain, rest sourced from reference TRBV18 and TRBJ2-7, is NAGVMQNPRHLVRRRGQEARLRCSPMKGHSHVYWYRQLPEEGLKFMVYLQKENIIDESGMPKERFSAEFPKEGPSILRIQQVVRGDSAAYFCASSPPGQSDEQYFGPGTRLTVT.

The DNA of the CDR3 is TGTGCCAGCGGCATCGGACTAGCGGGGACGAATACGCAGTATTTT. Its protein product is CASGIGLAGTNTQYF. The chain couples TRBV7-3 to TRBJ2-3, with 12 bases that match TRBD2. After removal of 8 bases from V and 7 bases from J, the junction contained 10 bases not matched to a gene. Germline V gene sequence: CDR1 SGHTA, CDR2 FQGTGA. The CDR3 sequence is 15 residues long.

The chain has TRBV21-1 and TRBJ2-7; the table names TRBD1, a call not compared with the DNA. TRBV21-1 is described as a pseudogene. The CDR3 runs to 16 residues. The CDR3: CASSLGGGQRSCEQYF. For the CDR3, the DNA is TGTGCCAGCAGCCTAGGAGGGGGCCAGCGCTCGTGCGAGCAGTACTTC.

The rearrangement links TRBV27 to TRBJ1-4; D gene ambiguous. Looked up from germline, CDR1 is MNHEY and CDR2 is SMNVEV (reference sequence). V shed 2 bases and J shed 5 bases, with 12 bases lying between them. CDR3 length: 15 amino acids. In nucleotides, the CDR3 is TGTGCCAGCAGTTTAAGAGCCGATTTCAATGAAAAACTGTTTTTT. Residues: CASSLRADFNEKLFF.

The chain joins TRBV7-2 to TRBJ2-3; no reliable D call. V lost 2 bases and J 2 bases, leaving 8 bases between the germline ends. Germline CDR1 is SGHTA and CDR2 is FQGNSA. The length of the CDR3 is 14 residues. CDR3 DNA: TGTGCCAGCAGCTTAACAACAGTCACAGATACGCAGTATTTT. Amino acids: CASSLTTVTDTQYF.

Details on this clone: Other DNA sequences in this sample translate to the same CDR3. The V gene is TRBV6-1, the J gene TRBJ2-7, with 7 positions matching TRBD2. Germline assignment: CDR1 MNHNS and CDR2 SASEGT. V trimming: 3 bases; J trimming: 4 bases; junction bases outside the gene matches: 6. This CDR3 region has 14 residues. As DNA, the CDR3 is TGTGCCAGCAGTGACCCGGGACTAACATACGAGCAGTACTTC. Its translation is CASSDPGLTYEQYF.

The V call is TRBV11-2, the J call TRBJ1-1, with D hard to call. The CDR3 loop spans 13 amino acids. Germline assignment: CDR1 SGHAT and CDR2 FQNNGV. V lost 5 bases and J lost 10, with 17 bases in between. The DNA for the CDR3 is TGTGCCAGCAGCACCGGGGTGGGATATATAGCTTTCTTT. As protein: CASSTGVGYIAFF.

This chain links TRBV4-1 with TRBJ1-2; D is possibly TRBD1 (5 bases). The V end was cut by 3 bases, the J end by 6 bases, with 17 bases between. The CDR3 has 15 residues. Per the germline V gene, CDR1 is MGHRA and CDR2 is YSYEKL. The CDR3 sequence is CASSQGPGGGNGYTF. The CDR3 nucleotides are TGCGCCAGCAGCCAGGGCCCCGGGGGGGGGAATGGCTACACCTTC.

This rearrangement joins TRBV6-1 to TRBJ1-5; D remains ambiguous. V dropped 2 bases and J dropped 5 bases, with 4 bases sitting between them. The CDR3 totals 12 residues. Germline values: CDR1 MNHNS, CDR2 SASEGT. In DNA, the CDR3 is TGTGCCAGCAGTGAAAGGGATCAGCCCCAGCATTTT. It translates to CASSERDQPQHF.

V gene TRBV5-1 combines with J gene TRBJ2-3; a weak D match, TRBD2 (7 bases). The V and J ends lost 4 bases and 2 bases respectively, with 17 bases between them. The germline CDR1 and CDR2 sequences are SGHRS and YFSETQ. This CDR3 spans 16 amino acids. CDR3 bases: TGCGCCAGCAGCCCTGGAGGGGGGGTAAACACAGATACGCAGTATTTT. Amino acid sequence: CASSPGGGVNTDTQYF.

The rearrangement uses TRBV19 and TRBJ1-5; perhaps TRBD1 as D (6 bases). The length of the CDR3 is 16 residues. The V gene's germline CDR1 is LNHDA and CDR2 SQIVND (reference sequence). With 7 bases removed from V and 0 bases from J, the gap between germline ends came to 16 bases. This CDR3 is CASTTNRDYSNQPQHF. CDR3 bases: TGTGCCAGTACCACTAACAGGGATTATAGCAATCAGCCCCAGCATTTT.

This clone came up a few times. The chain carries TRBV5-4 and TRBJ2-5; the match to TRBD2 covers 8 bases. The CDR3 runs to 13 residues. The trim removed 3 bases at V and 5 bases at J, leaving 3 bases unmatched. Germline V lookup: CDR1 SGHNT, CDR2 YYREEE (reference sequence). For the CDR3, the DNA is TGTGCCAGCAGCTCATCGGGGGGGGAGACCCAGTACTTC. It codes for CASSSSGGETQYF.

The chain couples TRBV7-2 to TRBJ2-3; D gene uncertain. This CDR3 is built from 12 residues. Germline lookup yields CDR1 SGHTA and CDR2 FQGNSA. V gave up 5 bases and J gave up 5 bases, with 8 bases separating them. CDR3 region: CASSALVDTQYF. CDR3 coding DNA: TGTGCCAGCAGCGCTTTAGTAGATACGCAGTATTTT.

The gene calls are TRBV2 and TRBJ2-2; D assignment may be TRBD1 or TRBD2 (5 bases each). Trimming took 7 bases from V and 5 from J, leaving 14 bases between them. Germline V CDR1 and CDR2: SNHLY, FYNNEI. This CDR3 contains 14 residues. The CDR3 reads CASKWGRGTGELFF. DNA for the CDR3: TGTGCCAGCAAGTGGGGGAGAGGTACCGGGGAGCTGTTTTTT.

The chain uses TRBV5-1 and TRBJ2-2; 9 positions match TRBD2. The CDR3 has 16 residues. V trimming: 1 base; J trimming: 8 bases; junction bases outside the gene matches: 9. The V gene's germline CDR1 is SGHRS and CDR2 YFSETQ. The CDR3 loop reads CASSLSRAGGIGELFF. CDR3 coding DNA: TGCGCCAGCAGCTTGTCGCGAGCGGGGGGAATTGGGGAGCTGTTTTTT.

At least ten counts were recorded for this clone. The identical CDR3 is also encoded by other nucleotide sequences in the sample. V usage is TRBV18 and J usage is TRBJ1-1; no clear D. In germline, CDR1 is KGHSH, CDR2 LQKENI. Trimming cost V 2 bases and J 1 base, with 5 bases left between them. The CDR3 is made up of 13 amino acids. CDR3 DNA sequence: TGTGCCAGCTCACCAGGGCGGAACACTGAAGCTTTCTTT. Amino acids: CASSPGRNTEAFF. Full variable domain (missing parts from reference TRBV18 and TRBJ1-1): NAGVMQNPRHLVRRRGQEARLRCSPMKGHSHVYWYRQLPEEGLKFMVYLQKENIIDESGMPKERFSAEFPKEGPSILRIQQVVRGDSAAYFCASSPGRNTEAFFGQGTRLTVV.

The rearrangement links TRBV10-2 to TRBJ2-3; maybe TRBD1 (6 bases). Trimming removed 6 bases from V and 2 bases from J, with 12 bases in between. Germline CDR1 WSHSY, CDR2 SAAADI. The CDR3 is made up of 14 amino acids. The CDR3 coding sequence is TGCGCCAGCAGAACAGGGTTATCCACAGATACGCAGTATTTT. Translated: CASRTGLSTDTQYF.

This clone was seen more than once but under ten times. In the same sample, other DNA sequences code for this CDR3. The CDR3 DNA sequence: TGTGCCAGCAGCATTAGCGGGGGGGCAGATACGCAGTATTTT. Translating gives CASSISGGADTQYF. The chain employs TRBV7-2 and TRBJ2-3, with 11 positions matching TRBD2. V dropped 5 bases and J dropped 4; count of bases not matched to a gene: 2. The CDR3 sequence is 14 residues long. The V gene's germline CDR1 is SGHTA and CDR2 FQGNSA.

V is TRBV6-6 and J is TRBJ1-3; no clear D gene. CDR3 length: 14 residues. CDR1 is MNHNY, CDR2 SVGAGI, per germline (reference sequence). Deletions cut 6 bases from V and 4 bases from J, with 13 bases between. This chain's CDR3 is CASSPWEGGNTIYF. CDR3 coding DNA: TGTGCCAGCAGCCCTTGGGAAGGCGGAAACACCATATATTTT.

This chain joins TRBV19 and TRBJ1-6; D not certain. Germline loops: CDR1 LNHDA, CDR2 SQIVND (reference sequence). V gave up 3 bases and J gave up 10 bases, with 13 bases separating them. This CDR3 comprises 14 residues. The CDR3 sequence is CASSMNRNGSPLHF. CDR3 nucleotides: TGTGCCAGTAGTATGAATAGGAATGGCTCACCCCTCCACTTT.

This rearrangement joins TRBV2 to TRBJ1-1; D not resolved. V gave up 3 bases and J gave up 2 bases, with 10 bases separating them. This CDR3 is built from 14 residues. Per the germline V gene, CDR1 is SNHLY and CDR2 is FYNNEI. The CDR3 DNA follows: TGTGCCAGCAGTGATGTGGGAATCAACACTGAAGCTTTCTTT. This sequence encodes CASSDVGINTEAFF.

The chain carries TRBV6-1 and TRBJ1-2; possible D gene TRBD1, 6 bases. In germline, CDR1 is MNHNS, CDR2 SASEGT. Trimming stripped 1 base from V and 2 bases from J, with 8 bases between. The CDR3 has 14 residues. CDR3 coding DNA: TGTGCCAGCAGTGAAGGTGACAGGAACTATGGCTACACCTTC. This codes for CASSEGDRNYGYTF.

The V call is TRBV28, the J call TRBJ1-1; no reliable D call. Germline lookup yields CDR1 MDHEN and CDR2 SYDVKM. The CDR3 is made up of 16 amino acids. V lost 0 bases and J 1 base, leaving 12 bases between the germline ends. The CDR3 loop reads CASSLWSGIGNTEAFF. CDR3 sequence (DNA): TGTGCCAGCAGTTTATGGTCGGGGATTGGGAACACTGAAGCTTTCTTT.

The chain recombines TRBV29-1 with TRBJ2-5; possibly TRBD2 for D (6 bases). V was trimmed by 6 bases and J by 3 bases, leaving 11 bases between them. Germline V gene sequence: CDR1 SQVTM, CDR2 ANQGSEA. This CDR3 contains 12 residues. CDR3 amino acids: CSVGGLKETQYF. The CDR3 region has the DNA TGCAGCGTGGGGGGACTGAAAGAGACCCAGTACTTC.

V usage is TRBV7-2 and J usage is TRBJ1-3; no clear D gene. Trimming removed 2 bases from V and 1 base from J, with 6 bases in between. Germline V gives CDR1 SGHTA, CDR2 FQGNSA. The CDR3 is 14 residues long. CDR3 region: CASSLQASGNTIYF. CDR3 sequence (DNA): TGTGCCAGCAGCTTACAGGCGTCTGGAAACACCATATATTTT.